The sequence of this T cell receptor (beta chain) was determined in a study of blood T cell repertoires in COVID-19. Study context: Some COVID-19 samples were acute and others convalescent; all came from the United States, Italy and Spain. Sources were T cells, B-cell-depleted T cells, or PBMCs; the material itself was cDNA or gDNA.

In germline, CDR1 is KGHSH, CDR2 LQKENI. CDR3 length: 15 amino acids. V was clipped by 6 bases and J by 3 bases; unmatched bases: 6. In the original analysis: How many nucleated cells were present was estimated from reference gene primer amplification. The assay was immunoSEQ multiplex PCR, and TCRdb's table has in-frame clones only and misses some. Clonal size and the V and J genes are those of that table, whereas D and trimming came from the DNA. The table includes about 190,000 clones, around four fifths detected once. Sequenced: peripheral blood. V is TRBV18 and J is TRBJ1-5; 9 nucleotides match TRBD1. This sequence was found in a human donor in a cohort sampled during active COVID-19. In DNA form, the CDR3 reads TGTGCCAGCTCCCCAGACAGGGGGGACAATCAGCCCCAGCATTTT. This gives the protein CASSPDRGDNQPQHF.